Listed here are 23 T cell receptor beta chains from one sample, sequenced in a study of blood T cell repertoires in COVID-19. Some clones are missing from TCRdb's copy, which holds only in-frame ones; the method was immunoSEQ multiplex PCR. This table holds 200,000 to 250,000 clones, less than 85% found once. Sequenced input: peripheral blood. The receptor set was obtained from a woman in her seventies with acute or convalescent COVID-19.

CDR3 sequence reads: CASRQSPLAGGHNEQFF. CDR3 bases: TGTGCCAGCAGACAGAGCCCACTAGCGGGAGGCCACAATGAGCAGTTCTTC. The chain joins TRBV7-8 to TRBJ2-1, with 12 bases matching TRBD2. The CDR3 loop spans 17 amino acids. The germline gives CDR1 SGHVS, CDR2 FQNEAQ. V shed 6 bases, J shed 5 bases, and the junction held 11 bases outside the gene matches.

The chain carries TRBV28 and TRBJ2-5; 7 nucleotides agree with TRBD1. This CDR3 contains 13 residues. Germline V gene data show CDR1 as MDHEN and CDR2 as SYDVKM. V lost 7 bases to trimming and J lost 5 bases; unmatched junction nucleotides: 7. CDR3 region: CASTPGGGETQYF. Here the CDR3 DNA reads TGTGCCAGCACCCCAGGGGGTGGGGAGACCCAGTACTTC.

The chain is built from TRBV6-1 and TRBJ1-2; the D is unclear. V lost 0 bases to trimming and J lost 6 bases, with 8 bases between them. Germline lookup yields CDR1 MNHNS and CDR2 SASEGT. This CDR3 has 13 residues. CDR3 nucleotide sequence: TGTGCCAGCAGTGAAGCTGAGGGAAATGGCTACACCTTC. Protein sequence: CASSEAEGNGYTF.

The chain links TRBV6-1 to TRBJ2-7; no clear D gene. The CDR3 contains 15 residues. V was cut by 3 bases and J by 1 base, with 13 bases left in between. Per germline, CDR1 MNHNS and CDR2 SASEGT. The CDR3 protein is CASSDDSYSSYEQYF. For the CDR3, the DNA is TGTGCCAGCAGTGATGATTCTTACTCTTCCTACGAGCAGTACTTC.

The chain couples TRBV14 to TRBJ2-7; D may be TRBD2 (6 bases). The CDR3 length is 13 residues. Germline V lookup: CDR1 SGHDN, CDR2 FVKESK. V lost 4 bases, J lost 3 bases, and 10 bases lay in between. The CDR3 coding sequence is TGTGCCAGCAGCCCGGGACTGTTCTACGAGCAGTACTTC. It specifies CASSPGLFYEQYF.

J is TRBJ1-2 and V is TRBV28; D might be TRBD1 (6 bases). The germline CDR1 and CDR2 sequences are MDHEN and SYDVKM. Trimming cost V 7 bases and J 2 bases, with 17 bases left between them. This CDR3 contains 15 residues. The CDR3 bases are TGTGCCAGCATCCAAACCGGGACACCAAACTATGGCTACACCTTC. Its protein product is CASIQTGTPNYGYTF.

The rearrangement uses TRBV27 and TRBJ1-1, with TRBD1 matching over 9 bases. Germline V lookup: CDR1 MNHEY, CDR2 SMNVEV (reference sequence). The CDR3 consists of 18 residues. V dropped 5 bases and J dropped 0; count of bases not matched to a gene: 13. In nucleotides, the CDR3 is TGTGCCAGCAGTATACACCGGGACAGGGACGTATTGAACACTGAAGCTTTCTTT. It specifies CASSIHRDRDVLNTEAFF.

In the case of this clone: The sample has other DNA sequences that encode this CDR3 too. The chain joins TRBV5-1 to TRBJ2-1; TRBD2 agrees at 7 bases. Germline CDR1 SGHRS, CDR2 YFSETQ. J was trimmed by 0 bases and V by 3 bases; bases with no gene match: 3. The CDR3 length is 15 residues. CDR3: CASSSAGSSYNEQFF. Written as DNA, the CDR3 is TGCGCCAGCAGCTCAGCGGGGAGCTCCTACAATGAGCAGTTCTTC.

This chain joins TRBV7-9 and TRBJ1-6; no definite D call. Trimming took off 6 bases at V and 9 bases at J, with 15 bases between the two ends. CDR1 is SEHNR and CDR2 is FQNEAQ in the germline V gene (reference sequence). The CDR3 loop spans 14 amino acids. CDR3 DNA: TGTGCCAGCAGTTCCAGCGCGCGGGGTTCACCCCTCCACTTT. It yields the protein CASSSSARGSPLHF.

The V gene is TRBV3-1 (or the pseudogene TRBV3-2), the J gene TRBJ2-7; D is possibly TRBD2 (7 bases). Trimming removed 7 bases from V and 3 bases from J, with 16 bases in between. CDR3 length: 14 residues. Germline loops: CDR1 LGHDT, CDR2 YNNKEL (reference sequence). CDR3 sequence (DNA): TGTGCCAGCACCCGAGGGGGGGACCTCTACGAGCAGTACTTC. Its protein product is CASTRGGDLYEQYF.

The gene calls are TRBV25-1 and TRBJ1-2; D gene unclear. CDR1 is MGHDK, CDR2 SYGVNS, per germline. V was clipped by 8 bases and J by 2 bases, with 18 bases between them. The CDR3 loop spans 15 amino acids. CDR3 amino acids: CASAPSTTINYGYTF. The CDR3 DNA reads TGTGCCAGCGCCCCCTCCACAACTATCAACTATGGCTACACCTTC.

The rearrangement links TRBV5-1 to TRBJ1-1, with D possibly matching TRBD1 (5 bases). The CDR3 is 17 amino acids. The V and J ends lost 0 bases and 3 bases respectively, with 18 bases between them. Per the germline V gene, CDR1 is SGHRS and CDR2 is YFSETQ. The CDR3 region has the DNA TGCGCCAGCAGCTTGGCCACGGGTCTCCGGGGGGACACTGAAGCTTTCTTT. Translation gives CASSLATGLRGDTEAFF.

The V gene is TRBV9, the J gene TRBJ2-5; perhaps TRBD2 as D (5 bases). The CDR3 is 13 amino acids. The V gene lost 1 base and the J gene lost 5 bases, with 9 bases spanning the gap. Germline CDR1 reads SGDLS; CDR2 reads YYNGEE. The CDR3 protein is CASSVNWEETQYF. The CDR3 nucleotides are TGTGCCAGCAGCGTAAATTGGGAGGAGACCCAGTACTTC.

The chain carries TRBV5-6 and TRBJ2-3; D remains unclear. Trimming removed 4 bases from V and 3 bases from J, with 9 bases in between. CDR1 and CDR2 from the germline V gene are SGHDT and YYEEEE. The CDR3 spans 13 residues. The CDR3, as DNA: TGTGCCAGCAGCGTCGTCGGTACAGATACGCAGTATTTT. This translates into CASSVVGTDTQYF.

CDR3 coding DNA: TGCGCCAGCAGTCGGGACAGTAGCAATCAGCCCCAGCATTTT. Its translation is CASSRDSSNQPQHF. The rearrangement uses TRBV5-1 and TRBJ1-5; 7 positions match TRBD1. Trimming at V came to 5 bases and at J to 0 bases, leaving 2 bases not matched to a gene. The CDR3 is 14 amino acids. CDR1 SGHRS and CDR2 YFSETQ come from the germline V gene.

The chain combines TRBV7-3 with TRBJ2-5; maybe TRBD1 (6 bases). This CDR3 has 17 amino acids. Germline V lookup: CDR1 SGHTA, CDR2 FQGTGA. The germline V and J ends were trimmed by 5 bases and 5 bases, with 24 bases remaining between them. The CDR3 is CASSPTRGLGAWETQYF. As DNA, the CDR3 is TGTGCCAGCAGCCCTACCCGAGGGCTGGGGGCTTGGGAGACCCAGTACTTC.

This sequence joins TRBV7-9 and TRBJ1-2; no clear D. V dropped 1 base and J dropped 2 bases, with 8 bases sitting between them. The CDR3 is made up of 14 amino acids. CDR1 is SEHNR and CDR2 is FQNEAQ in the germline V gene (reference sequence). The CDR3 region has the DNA TGTGCCAGCAGCTTAGTGGCGGAGAACTATGGCTACACCTTC. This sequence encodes CASSLVAENYGYTF.

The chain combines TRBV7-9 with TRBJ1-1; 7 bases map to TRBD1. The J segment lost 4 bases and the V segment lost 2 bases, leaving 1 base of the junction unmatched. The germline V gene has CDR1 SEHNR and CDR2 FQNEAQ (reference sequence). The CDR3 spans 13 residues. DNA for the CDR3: TGTGCCAGCAGCTTACAGGGGGTCACTGAAGCTTTCTTT. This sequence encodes CASSLQGVTEAFF.

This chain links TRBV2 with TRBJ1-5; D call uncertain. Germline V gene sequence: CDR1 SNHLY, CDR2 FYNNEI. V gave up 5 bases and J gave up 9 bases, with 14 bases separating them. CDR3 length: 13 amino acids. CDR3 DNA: TGTGCCAGCAGTCCCGGCCTTGGGAGGCCCCAGCATTTT. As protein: CASSPGLGRPQHF.

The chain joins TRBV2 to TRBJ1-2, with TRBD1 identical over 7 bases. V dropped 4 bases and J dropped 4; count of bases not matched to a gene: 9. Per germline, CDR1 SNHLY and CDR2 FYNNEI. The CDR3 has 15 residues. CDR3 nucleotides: TGTGCCAGCAGTGTTAGGGGGCGGTTCTCCTATGGCTACACCTTC. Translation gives CASSVRGRFSYGYTF.

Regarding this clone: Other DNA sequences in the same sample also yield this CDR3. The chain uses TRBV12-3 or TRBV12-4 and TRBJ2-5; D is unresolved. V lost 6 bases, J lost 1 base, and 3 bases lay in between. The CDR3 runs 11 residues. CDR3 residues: CASSLQETQYF. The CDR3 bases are TGTGCCAGCAGCCTCCAAGAGACCCAGTACTTC.

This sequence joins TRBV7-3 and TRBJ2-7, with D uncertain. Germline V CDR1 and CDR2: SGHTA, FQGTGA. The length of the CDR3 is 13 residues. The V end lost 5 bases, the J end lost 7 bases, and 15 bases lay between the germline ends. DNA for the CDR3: TGTGCCAGCAGCCCTACAGCTGCTGGGGAGCAGTACTTC. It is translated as CASSPTAAGEQYF.

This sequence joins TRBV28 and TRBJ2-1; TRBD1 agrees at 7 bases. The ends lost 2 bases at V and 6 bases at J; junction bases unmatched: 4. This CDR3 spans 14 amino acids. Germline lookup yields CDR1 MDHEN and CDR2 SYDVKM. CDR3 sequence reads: CASSLRGRINEQFF. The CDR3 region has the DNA TGTGCCAGCAGTTTAAGGGGGCGCATCAATGAGCAGTTCTTC.